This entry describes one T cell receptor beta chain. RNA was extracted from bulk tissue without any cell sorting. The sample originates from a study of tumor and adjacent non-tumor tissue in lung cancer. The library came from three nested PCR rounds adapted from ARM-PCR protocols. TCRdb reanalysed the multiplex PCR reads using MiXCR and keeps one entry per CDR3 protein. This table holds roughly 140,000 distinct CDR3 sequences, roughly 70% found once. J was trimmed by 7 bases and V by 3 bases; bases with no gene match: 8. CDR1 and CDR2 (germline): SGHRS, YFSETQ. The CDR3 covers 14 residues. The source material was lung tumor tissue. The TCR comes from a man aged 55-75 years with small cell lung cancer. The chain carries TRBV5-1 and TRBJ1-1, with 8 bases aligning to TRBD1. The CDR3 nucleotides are TGCGCCAGCAGCTGGGGGGACAGGTTTATTGAAGCTTTCTTT. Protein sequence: CASSWGDRFIEAFF.